The 6 T cell receptor beta chains in this list originate from one sample, sequenced in a study of identifying expanded T cells in peripheral blood. Produced via immunoSEQ multiplex PCR; TCRdb's table is partial and in-frame only. The sample has some 77,000 clones, about 88% seen once. The specimen sequenced was blood. These receptors were collected from a person aged 18-70 years in good health.

The CDR3 sequence is CASSQVGGAGNTIYF. CDR3 bases: TGTGCCAGCAGCCAAGTTGGGGGGGCTGGAAACACCATATATTTT. V usage is TRBV4-2 and J usage is TRBJ1-3; TRBD1 is a possible D gene (5 bases). Germline V gene sequence: CDR1 LGHNA, CDR2 YNFKEQ. The CDR3 is 15 residues long. Trimming left V 1 base short and J 2 bases short, with 9 bases between.

V usage is TRBV10-3 and J usage is TRBJ2-3; TRBD2 agrees at 7 bases. From germline, CDR1 is ENHRY and CDR2 SYGVKD. The CDR3 loop spans 14 amino acids. J lost 2 bases, V lost 10 bases, and 9 bases had no gene match. CDR3 loop: CASAGRDLTDTQYF. CDR3 bases: TGTGCCAGCGCAGGGAGGGACCTCACAGATACGCAGTATTTT.

The chain is built from TRBV13 and TRBJ1-2; D gene uncertain. V lost 1 base and J lost 4, with 7 bases in between. The CDR3 is made up of 13 amino acids. The germline V gene encodes CDR1 PRHDT and CDR2 FYEKMQ (reference sequence). The CDR3: CASSLVSSYGYTF. Here the CDR3 DNA reads TGTGCCAGCAGCTTAGTTAGTTCCTATGGCTACACCTTC.

The chain employs TRBV2 and TRBJ2-7, with D tentatively TRBD2 (6 bases). V lost 6 bases and J lost 6, with 18 bases in between. The CDR3 is 14 residues long. Germline CDR1 and CDR2: SNHLY and FYNNEI. CDR3 sequence: CASRGGGSALEQYF. Here the CDR3 DNA reads TGTGCCAGCAGGGGTGGGGGGTCCGCCCTCGAGCAGTACTTC.

This clone was counted a few times. The chain is built from TRBV9 and TRBJ1-5; D ambiguous. The CDR3 is 13 amino acids. The V gene's germline CDR1 is SGDLS and CDR2 YYNGEE. V lost 2 bases to trimming and J lost 6 bases, with 9 bases between them. The DNA of the CDR3 is TGTGCCAGCAGCGTGGGCTCCAGTCAGCCCCAGCATTTT. Its translation is CASSVGSSQPQHF.

V gene TRBV4-3 combines with J gene TRBJ1-6; TRBD1 might be the D (5 bases). V was pared by 0 bases and J by 7 bases, with 16 bases between. Per germline, CDR1 LGHNA and CDR2 YSLEER. There are 17 residues in the CDR3. This CDR3 is CASSQDLARVRNSPLHF. The CDR3 DNA reads as TGCGCCAGCAGCCAAGACCTCGCCAGGGTCCGGAATTCACCCCTCCACTTT.